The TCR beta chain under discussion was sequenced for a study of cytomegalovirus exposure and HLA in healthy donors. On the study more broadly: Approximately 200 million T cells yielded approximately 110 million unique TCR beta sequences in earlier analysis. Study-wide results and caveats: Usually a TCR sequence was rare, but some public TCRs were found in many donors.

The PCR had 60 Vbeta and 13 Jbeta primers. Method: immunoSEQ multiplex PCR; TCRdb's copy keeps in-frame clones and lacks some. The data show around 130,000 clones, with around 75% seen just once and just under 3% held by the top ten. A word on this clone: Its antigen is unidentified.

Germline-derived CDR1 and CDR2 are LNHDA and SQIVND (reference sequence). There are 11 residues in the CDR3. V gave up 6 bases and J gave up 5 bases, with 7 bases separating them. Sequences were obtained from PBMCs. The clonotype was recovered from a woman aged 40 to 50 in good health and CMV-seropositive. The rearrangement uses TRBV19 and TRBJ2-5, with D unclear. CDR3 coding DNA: TGTGCCAGTAGCTGGGCGGAGACCCAGTACTTC. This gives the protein CASSWAETQYF.